This is a list of T cell receptor beta chains from one sample in a study of cytomegalovirus exposure and HLA in healthy donors. TCRdb's table, derived via immunoSEQ multiplex PCR, lists solely in-frame clones and lacks some. The table records under 250,000 clones, about 84% of them present only once. Sequencing input: PBMCs. The source of these receptors is a human donor in good health. CDR3s include the opening cysteine and the closing phenylalanine or tryptophan. The order of the fields is J gene, D gene, V gene, CDR3 DNA, CDR3 protein. The D gene is left open where the match is weak.

j_gene: TRBJ2-7; d_gene: -; v_gene: TRBV7-9; CDR3nt: TGTTCCAGCGCGGACTCCTCCTACGAGCAGTACTTC; CDR3aa: CSSADSSYEQYF
j_gene: TRBJ1-4; d_gene: -; v_gene: TRBV18; CDR3nt: TGTGCCAGCTCACTAACACTAGGGGAAAAACTGTTTTTT; CDR3aa: CASSLTLGEKLFF
j_gene: TRBJ2-7; d_gene: -; v_gene: TRBV29-1; CDR3nt: TGCAGCGTTGCGGGGCGGGACGGCTCCTACGAGCAGTACTTC; CDR3aa: CSVAGRDGSYEQYF
j_gene: TRBJ1-1; d_gene: TRBD1; v_gene: TRBV12-5; CDR3nt: TGTGCTAGTGGACCCGGGACAGGGGTTGTGGGGAACACTGAAGCTTTCTTT; CDR3aa: CASGPGTGVVGNTEAFF
j_gene: TRBJ2-7; d_gene: -; v_gene: TRBV2; CDR3nt: TGTGCCAGCGGTGCTGGGGGCGAGAAGAACGAGCAGTACTTC; CDR3aa: CASGAGGEKNEQYF
j_gene: TRBJ1-2; d_gene: TRBD1; v_gene: TRBV7-2; CDR3nt: TGTGCCAGCAGCTCGCGTCCTGGGACAGTTGAGGTCGGCTATGGCTACACCTTC; CDR3aa: CASSSRPGTVEVGYGYTF
j_gene: TRBJ1-1; d_gene: -; v_gene: TRBV5-1; CDR3nt: TGCGCCAGCAGCTCAGGGATTAATACTGAAGCTTTCTTT; CDR3aa: CASSSGINTEAFF
j_gene: TRBJ2-5; d_gene: -; v_gene: TRBV7-2; CDR3nt: TGTGCCAGCAGCTTAGGGTGGGGGGGCAGGGAGACCCAGTACTTC; CDR3aa: CASSLGWGGRETQYF
j_gene: TRBJ2-2; d_gene: -; v_gene: TRBV9; CDR3nt: TGTGCCAGCAGCGGTGGGGGTAGCGGAGGTGAAACCGGGGAGCTGTTTTTT; CDR3aa: CASSGGGSGGETGELFF
j_gene: TRBJ1-5; d_gene: -; v_gene: TRBV18; CDR3nt: TGTGCCAGCTCAACAGGGACCGATCAGCCCCAGCATTTT; CDR3aa: CASSTGTDQPQHF
j_gene: TRBJ2-4; d_gene: -; v_gene: TRBV19; CDR3nt: TGTGCCAGTAGTATGCTCCCCAGGGAAGCCAAAAACATTCAGTACTTC; CDR3aa: CASSMLPREAKNIQYF
j_gene: TRBJ2-5; d_gene: TRBD2; v_gene: TRBV25-1; CDR3nt: TGTGCCAGCAGTGACCCGCGGGGGGGCCGTCAGCAAGAGACCCAGTACTTC; CDR3aa: CASSDPRGGRQQETQYF
j_gene: TRBJ2-7; d_gene: -; v_gene: TRBV30; CDR3nt: TGTGCCTGGATGGCCAGGGGCTACGAGCAGTACTTC; CDR3aa: CAWMARGYEQYF
j_gene: TRBJ2-5; d_gene: -; v_gene: TRBV10-3; CDR3nt: TGTGCCATCAGCCCTATTAGCGGAACCCAAGAGACCCAGTACTTC; CDR3aa: CAISPISGTQETQYF
j_gene: TRBJ2-3; d_gene: TRBD1; v_gene: TRBV6-4; CDR3nt: TGTGCCAGCAGTCACCGGGGCCGAGGGACAGGGAGTTCAGATACGCAGTATTTT; CDR3aa: CASSHRGRGTGSSDTQYF
j_gene: TRBJ2-5; d_gene: -; v_gene: TRBV19; CDR3nt: TGTGCCAGTAGTATAGCGAACAGGGCCCAAGAGACCCAGTACTTC; CDR3aa: CASSIANRAQETQYF
j_gene: TRBJ2-7; d_gene: TRBD2; v_gene: TRBV4-3; CDR3nt: TGCGCCAGCAGCCAAGATTTGAGCGGGAGGACCAACGAGCAGTACTTC; CDR3aa: CASSQDLSGRTNEQYF
j_gene: TRBJ2-5; d_gene: TRBD2; v_gene: TRBV7-2; CDR3nt: TGTGCCAGCAGCTTAGAGCCAGCGGGAGGCCGGGTGGGAAAGACCCAGTACTTC; CDR3aa: CASSLEPAGGRVGKTQYF
j_gene: TRBJ2-7; d_gene: TRBD1; v_gene: TRBV7-2; CDR3nt: TGTGCCAGCAGCTTAGGGGACAGGCCTAACTTCAGCTCCTACGAGCAGTACTTC; CDR3aa: CASSLGDRPNFSSYEQYF
j_gene: TRBJ1-1; d_gene: -; v_gene: TRBV4-1; CDR3nt: TGCGCCAGCAGCCAAGGGGATGGTAGGACTGTGAACACTGAAGCTTTCTTT; CDR3aa: CASSQGDGRTVNTEAFF